This passage covers 21 T cell receptor beta chains from one sample sequenced in a study of blood T cell repertoires in COVID-19. Data came from immunoSEQ multiplex PCR; TCRdb stores just in-frame clones and leaves some out. The sample has roughly 200,000 clones, 80% to 90% seen once. Specimen: PBMCs or T cells enriched from blood (not recorded which). Source of these receptors: a woman in her thirties or forties with acute COVID-19.

The chain employs TRBV5-5 and TRBJ1-5, with D uncertain. Trimming took 6 bases from V and 5 from J, leaving 15 bases between them. This CDR3 spans 14 amino acids. The germline gives CDR1 SGHKS, CDR2 YYEKEE (reference sequence). The DNA of the CDR3 is TGTGCCAGCACTAGGCCGGACTCCCATCAGCCCCAGCATTTT. The encoded protein is CASTRPDSHQPQHF.

The chain is built from TRBV7-8 and TRBJ1-1; 7 positions match TRBD1. CDR1 is SGHVS and CDR2 is FQNEAQ in the germline V gene. This CDR3 contains 15 residues. Trimming cost V 5 bases and J 5 bases; bases outside gene matches: 11. The CDR3 DNA is TGTGCCAGCAGCCCTAAGGGGGCGCAGGGAACTGAAGCTTTCTTT. It codes for CASSPKGAQGTEAFF.

This clone was counted once. This sequence joins TRBV25-1 and TRBJ1-3, with 7 bases lining up with TRBD1. The V and J ends lost 2 bases and 0 bases, in that order; junction bases with no gene match: 4. This CDR3 has 16 residues. Germline V gene sequence: CDR1 MGHDK, CDR2 SYGVNS. This CDR3 reads CASSERWDSSGNTIYF. CDR3 coding DNA: TGTGCCAGCAGTGAACGTTGGGACAGCTCTGGAAACACCATATATTTT.

V usage is TRBV3-1 (or the pseudogene TRBV3-2) and J usage is TRBJ2-7; 14 positions agree with TRBD2. Germline-derived CDR1 and CDR2 are LGHDT and YNNKEL (reference sequence). Trimming at V came to 0 bases and at J to 4 bases, leaving 8 bases not matched to a gene. This CDR3 has 18 amino acids. The CDR3 DNA is TGTGCCAGCAGCCAAGATCTTGGGACTAGCGGGAGCCTGTACGAGCAGTACTTC. Its translation is CASSQDLGTSGSLYEQYF.

The rearrangement joins TRBV5-6 to TRBJ2-7; 12 bases line up with TRBD1. V gave up 4 bases and J gave up 6 bases; unmatched junction bases: 8. The germline V gene has CDR1 SGHDT and CDR2 YYEEEE. The CDR3 runs to 15 residues. CDR3 region: CASSPFGTGGGEQYF. The CDR3 DNA is TGTGCCAGCAGCCCGTTTGGGACAGGGGGCGGCGAGCAGTACTTC.

The chain couples TRBV6-2 or TRBV6-3 to TRBJ2-6; 7 bases agree with TRBD2. The V segment lost 2 bases and the J segment 1 base; nucleotides outside the gene matches: 2. CDR1 MNHEY and CDR2 SVGEGT come from the germline V gene. CDR3 size: 16 residues. The CDR3 loop reads CASSYRGGSGANVLTF. The CDR3 DNA sequence: TGTGCCAGCAGTTACCGCGGGGGATCTGGGGCCAACGTCCTGACTTTC.

The chain uses TRBV15 and TRBJ1-1; D unclear. V lost 0 bases, J lost 0 bases, and 5 bases lay in between. CDR3 length equals 14 residues. Germline loops: CDR1 LNHNV, CDR2 YYDKDF (reference sequence). In DNA form, the CDR3 reads TGTGCCACCAGCAGAGACAGGCTGAACACTGAAGCTTTCTTT. Protein product: CATSRDRLNTEAFF.

The sample holds a few counts of this clone. The V call is TRBV7-9, the J call TRBJ2-7; D is possibly TRBD1 (6 bases). Germline V gene data show CDR1 as SEHNR and CDR2 as FQNEAQ (reference sequence). The V and J ends lost 4 bases and 3 bases respectively, with 13 bases between them. The CDR3 spans 14 residues. Here the CDR3 DNA reads TGTGCCAGCAGCTCTGAGGGGGTATACTACGAGCAGTACTTC. It codes for CASSSEGVYYEQYF. Together with reference TRBV7-9 and TRBJ2-7, the CDR3 gives the full variable domain: DTGVSQNPRHKITKRGQNVTFRCDPISEHNRLYWYRQTLGQGPEFLTYFQNEAQLEKSRLLSDRFSAERPKGSFSTLEIQRTEQGDSAMYLCASSSEGVYYEQYFGPGTRLTVT.

The chain is built from TRBV6-5 and TRBJ2-1, with 7 bases lining up with TRBD2. Germline CDR1 is MNHEY and CDR2 is SVGAGI. With 0 bases clipped from V and 3 bases from J, the junction kept 2 bases outside the gene matches. The CDR3 spans 15 residues. The CDR3 region is CASSYSAGNYNEQFF. The CDR3 DNA reads as TGTGCCAGCAGTTACTCAGCGGGAAACTACAATGAGCAGTTCTTC.

This clone was seen a handful of times. The chain joins TRBV25-1 to TRBJ2-5; a weak D match, TRBD1 (6 bases). CDR3 length equals 14 residues. The V and J ends lost 7 bases and 4 bases respectively, with 16 bases between them. Germline V gene sequence: CDR1 MGHDK, CDR2 SYGVNS. The CDR3 sequence: CASTGVGGRETQYF. CDR3 DNA: TGTGCCAGCACCGGGGTTGGGGGCAGAGAGACCCAGTACTTC.

This chain uses TRBV3-1 (or the pseudogene TRBV3-2) with TRBJ2-1; D gene ambiguous. V dropped 1 base and J dropped 7 bases, with 5 bases sitting between them. Germline loops: CDR1 LGHDT, CDR2 YNNKEL (reference sequence). This CDR3 has 12 residues. DNA for the CDR3: TGTGCCAGCAGCCAAGTCGTTAATGAGCAGTTCTTC. As protein: CASSQVVNEQFF.

This clone has a single count. The V call is TRBV29-1, the J call TRBJ2-3; a weak D match, TRBD2 (6 bases). Trimming took off 6 bases at V and 3 bases at J, with 7 bases between the two ends. Germline V CDR1 and CDR2: SQVTM, ANQGSEA. The length of the CDR3 is 11 residues. The CDR3 bases are TGCAGCGTCGGGACTACAGATACGCAGTATTTT. The encoded protein is CSVGTTDTQYF.

This rearrangement joins TRBV5-6 to TRBJ1-2; TRBD1 matches at 9 bases. V dropped 4 bases and J dropped 1; count of bases not matched to a gene: 8. Germline CDR1 reads SGHDT; CDR2 reads YYEEEE. This CDR3 is 16 amino acids long. The CDR3 bases are TGTGCCAGCAGCGTACCCGGGACAGGGTTTAACTATGGCTACACCTTC. Its protein product is CASSVPGTGFNYGYTF.

The genes are TRBV4-1 and TRBJ2-7, with D uncertain. Germline V gene sequence: CDR1 MGHRA, CDR2 YSYEKL. V shed 0 bases and J shed 4 bases, with 22 bases lying between them. This CDR3 contains 18 residues. The CDR3 sequence is CASSQDRSVQMTSYEQYF. The CDR3 nucleotides read TGCGCCAGCAGCCAAGATAGGTCCGTACAGATGACCAGTTACGAGCAGTACTTC.

J is TRBJ2-1 and V is TRBV5-1; 10 positions match TRBD2. Germline CDR1 and CDR2: SGHRS and YFSETQ. With V trimmed by 5 bases and J by 4 bases, 12 bases remained unmatched. The CDR3 is 17 amino acids. CDR3 sequence: CASSYNSLAGAYNEQFF. CDR3 coding DNA: TGCGCCAGCAGTTACAACTCTCTAGCGGGAGCTTACAATGAGCAGTTCTTC.

The CDR3 loop is CASSSWGGDSNQPQHF. The DNA for the CDR3 is TGTGCCAGCAGTTCCTGGGGGGGGGACAGCAATCAGCCCCAGCATTTT. The chain is built from TRBV28 and TRBJ1-5; possibly TRBD1 for D (5 bases). Germline assignment: CDR1 MDHEN and CDR2 SYDVKM. The CDR3 sequence is 16 residues long. Between the trimmed V and J ends, which lost 4 bases and 1 base, there was a span of 14 bases.

The V call is TRBV25-1, the J call TRBJ2-5; no firm D call. Per the germline V gene, CDR1 is MGHDK and CDR2 is SYGVNS. CDR3 length equals 14 residues. V lost 0 bases, J lost 5 bases, and 10 bases lay in between. Here the CDR3 reads CASSEYTPSETQYF. For the CDR3, the DNA is TGTGCCAGCAGTGAATATACGCCGAGCGAGACCCAGTACTTC.

The chain couples TRBV28 to TRBJ2-3; D perhaps matches TRBD1 (6 bases). This CDR3 comprises 13 residues. Germline values: CDR1 MDHEN, CDR2 SYDVKM. V dropped 3 bases and J dropped 14 bases, with 18 bases sitting between them. The CDR3 loop reads CASSFSAGAIRYF. In nucleotides, the CDR3 is TGTGCCAGCAGTTTTAGCGCAGGGGCAATACGGTATTTT.

This rearrangement joins TRBV6-5 to TRBJ2-7, with TRBD1 identical over 8 bases. This CDR3 has 13 residues. Trimming at V came to 10 bases and at J to 0 bases, leaving 5 bases not matched to a gene. The germline V gene has CDR1 MNHEY and CDR2 SVGAGI. In DNA form, the CDR3 reads TGTGCCAATAGACAGGGGAGCTCCTACGAGCAGTACTTC. Protein sequence: CANRQGSSYEQYF.

V gene TRBV5-1 combines with J gene TRBJ1-5; 7 bases agree with TRBD1. The length of the CDR3 is 15 residues. Germline values: CDR1 SGHRS, CDR2 YFSETQ. The junction had 5 bases not matched to a gene; V was cut back by 0 bases and J by 5 bases. Written as DNA, the CDR3 is TGCGCCAGCAGCTTGGGCACAGGGGCCTATCAGCCCCAGCATTTT. This gives the protein CASSLGTGAYQPQHF.

The rearrangement links TRBV5-1 to TRBJ2-1, with TRBD1 matching over 7 bases. The length of the CDR3 is 14 residues. Germline CDR1 SGHRS, CDR2 YFSETQ. With V trimmed by 4 bases and J by 7 bases, 8 bases remained unmatched. CDR3 bases: TGCGCCAGCAGCGCGAATACAGGGGCAAATGAGCAGTTCTTC. Translated, it gives CASSANTGANEQFF.